Listed here are 5 T cell receptor beta chains from one sample, sequenced in a study of cytomegalovirus exposure and HLA in healthy donors. PCR used 60 Vbeta primers and 13 Jbeta primers. Clones were read by immunoSEQ multiplex PCR, and TCRdb kept only the in-frame ones, dropping some. This sample has roughly 120,000 clones; about 76% occur once, and the top ten carry 4% to 5.5%. Sequencing was carried out using PBMCs. Every receptor here comes from a man between 25 and 39 years old in good health and CMV-seropositive.

This clone appeared a single time. The chain carries TRBV6-1 and TRBJ1-2, with 7 bases aligning to TRBD1. The J segment lost 8 bases and the V segment lost 4 bases, leaving 16 bases of the junction unmatched. Germline values: CDR1 MNHNS, CDR2 SASEGT. CDR3 length: 16 residues. CDR3 coding DNA: TGTGCCAGCAGTGGAGCCTCACAGGGGTTTCGGCACGGCTACACCTTC. Its protein is CASSGASQGFRHGYTF.

The V and J genes are TRBV4-3 and TRBJ2-1, with 10 bases aligning to TRBD2. CDR3 length: 18 residues. With 0 bases clipped from V and 4 bases from J, the junction kept 9 bases outside the gene matches. CDR1 and CDR2 (germline): LGHNA, YSLEER. The CDR3 loop reads CASSQEPSGGPVYNEQFF. The CDR3 region has the DNA TGCGCCAGCAGCCAAGAGCCTAGCGGGGGCCCGGTATACAATGAGCAGTTCTTC.

The chain employs TRBV18 and TRBJ1-1, with a weak D call TRBD1 (5 bases). The CDR3 contains 15 residues. V gave up 1 base and J gave up 4 bases, with 13 bases separating them. Germline CDR1 KGHSH, CDR2 LQKENI. The CDR3 DNA reads as TGTGCCAGCTCACCACGGGCGGGGGGGGGCACTGAAGCTTTCTTT. This sequence encodes CASSPRAGGGTEAFF. The full variable domain, with the rest looked up from reference TRBV18 and TRBJ1-1, is NAGVMQNPRHLVRRRGQEARLRCSPMKGHSHVYWYRQLPEEGLKFMVYLQKENIIDESGMPKERFSAEFPKEGPSILRIQQVVRGDSAAYFCASSPRAGGGTEAFFGQGTRLTVV.

The J gene is TRBJ1-2, the V gene TRBV5-1; D is undetermined. The germline V gene encodes CDR1 SGHRS and CDR2 YFSETQ. The CDR3 loop spans 13 amino acids. V lost 0 bases and J lost 6, with 9 bases in between. Here the CDR3 DNA reads TGCGCCAGCAGCTTGGACGGTCCTGATGGCTACACCTTC. Translating it yields CASSLDGPDGYTF.

The V gene is TRBV30, the J gene TRBJ2-3; TRBD2 matches at 7 bases. The length of the CDR3 is 12 residues. J was trimmed by 9 bases and V by 3 bases; bases with no gene match: 6. CDR1 and CDR2 from the germline V gene are GTSNPN and SVGIG (reference sequence). The CDR3 DNA is TGTGCCTGGAGCTGGGGGGAGGGGACGCAGTATTTT. Translation: CAWSWGEGTQYF.